What follows describes a single T cell receptor (beta chain). The protocol was immunoSEQ multiplex PCR, while the TCRdb copy is restricted to in-frame clones and leaves out a portion. The sample has 130,000 to 150,000 clones; around 90% are singletons. The germline CDR1 and CDR2 sequences are ENHRY and SYGVKD. CDR3 length equals 16 residues. V lost 3 bases to trimming and J lost 5 bases; unmatched junction nucleotides: 10. The data are from a study of cytomegalovirus exposure and HLA in healthy donors. The donors formed part of the roughly 120-subject validation cohort, distinct from the approximately 640-subject first cohort.

Sequencing input: PBMCs. The J gene is TRBJ2-7, the V gene TRBV10-3, with 10 bases that match TRBD2. The TCR originated in a woman in her late teens or twenties in good health and CMV-seropositive. The CDR3 nucleotides read TGTGCCATCAGTGAACCCCTAGCGGGAGTTTCCCACGAGCAGTACTTC. It specifies CAISEPLAGVSHEQYF.